The 20 T cell receptor beta chains listed next were all sequenced from one sample in a study of blood T cell repertoires in COVID-19. Only in-frame clones appear in the TCRdb table, and some are missing; sequencing was by immunoSEQ multiplex PCR. The repertoire consists of about 220,000 clones, with about 78% occurring once and the leading ten covering about 7.2%. The sequenced sample consisted of peripheral blood. The receptors were gathered from a woman aged 70 to 79 with acute or convalescent COVID-19.

This chain connects TRBV21-1 to TRBJ2-3; TRBD2 reflects the table's D call only, with no check against the DNA. TRBV21-1 is shown as a pseudogene. This CDR3 region has 15 residues. The CDR3: CASSAGGPGTDTQYF. The DNA of the CDR3 is TGTGCCAGCAGCGCGGGGGGGCCCGGCACAGATACGCAGTATTTT.

J is TRBJ1-1 and V is TRBV10-3; D remains ambiguous. Per the germline V gene, CDR1 is ENHRY and CDR2 is SYGVKD. CDR3 length equals 13 residues. V dropped 6 bases and J dropped 1 base, with 9 bases sitting between them. This CDR3 is CAISRIENTEAFF. In DNA form, the CDR3 reads TGTGCCATCAGCAGGATAGAGAACACTGAAGCTTTCTTT.

The chain recombines TRBV5-1 with TRBJ2-7; 9 nucleotides match TRBD2. Per germline, CDR1 SGHRS and CDR2 YFSETQ. V trimming: 0 bases; J trimming: 2 bases; junction bases outside the gene matches: 9. This CDR3 contains 17 residues. DNA of the CDR3: TGCGCCAGCAGCTTGGCCCTGGCTAGCGGGGCCCCCTACGAGCAGTACTTC. Translating it yields CASSLALASGAPYEQYF.

The chain recombines TRBV9 with TRBJ2-1, with 7 bases identical to TRBD1. V was pared by 2 bases and J by 3 bases, with 5 bases of the junction left unmatched. This CDR3 is 15 amino acids long. Germline V CDR1 and CDR2: SGDLS, YYNGEE. CDR3 protein: CASSVSGQNYNEQFF. Here the CDR3 DNA reads TGTGCCAGCAGCGTGTCGGGACAGAACTACAATGAGCAGTTCTTC.

The chain joins TRBV27 to TRBJ2-7; possibly TRBD2 for D (6 bases). This CDR3 is 13 amino acids long. V lost 7 bases and J 1 base, leaving 11 bases between the germline ends. In germline, CDR1 is MNHEY, CDR2 SMNVEV (reference sequence). The CDR3 here is CASKAGGSYEQYF. CDR3 nucleotide sequence: TGTGCCAGCAAGGCTGGGGGGTCCTACGAGCAGTACTTC.

The chain employs TRBV5-4 and TRBJ1-4; TRBD1 might be the D (5 bases). The CDR3 sequence is 15 residues long. CDR1 is SGHNT, CDR2 YYREEE, per germline (reference sequence). The V gene lost 4 bases and the J gene lost 0 bases, with 10 bases spanning the gap. The chain's CDR3 is CASSHDSSTNEKLFF. For the CDR3, the DNA is TGTGCCAGCAGCCACGACAGTTCAACTAATGAAAAACTGTTTTTT. Full variable domain (outside the CDR3, taken from reference TRBV5-4 and TRBJ1-4): ETGVTQSPTHLIKTRGQQVTLRCSSQSGHNTVSWYQQALGQGPQFIFQYYREEENGRGNFPPRFSGLQFPNYSSELNVNALELDDSALYLCASSHDSSTNEKLFFGSGTQLSVL.

The table lists this clone with a count of one. The chain couples TRBV20-1 to TRBJ1-5, with 10 bases fitting TRBD1. Germline CDR1 and CDR2: DFQATT and SNEGSKA (reference sequence). V was pared by 3 bases and J by 4 bases, with 6 bases of the junction left unmatched. The CDR3 consists of 15 residues. The CDR3 sequence: CSASVGTGVNQPQHF. The CDR3 coding sequence is TGCAGTGCTAGTGTAGGGACAGGGGTTAATCAGCCCCAGCATTTT.

The CDR3: CASSLGQYGEQFF. CDR3 sequence (DNA): TGCGCCAGCAGTCTTGGACAGTACGGTGAGCAGTTCTTC. The gene calls are TRBV5-1 and TRBJ2-1, with D perhaps TRBD1 (6 bases). Trimming took 5 bases from V and 9 from J, leaving 15 bases between them. CDR3 length equals 13 residues. CDR1 SGHRS and CDR2 YFSETQ come from the germline V gene. Complete variable domain (other parts from reference TRBV5-1 and TRBJ2-1): KAGVTQTPRYLIKTRGQQVTLSCSPISGHRSVSWYQQTPGQGLQFLFEYFSETQRNKGNFPGRFSGRQFSNSRSEMNVSTLELGDSALYLCASSLGQYGEQFFGPGTRLTVL.

The chain combines TRBV6-2 or TRBV6-3 with TRBJ1-5; perhaps TRBD1 as D (5 bases). The CDR3 has 13 amino acids. CDR1 is MNHEY, CDR2 SVGEGT, per germline. V gave up 5 bases and J gave up 6 bases, with 11 bases separating them. CDR3 DNA sequence: TGTGCCAGCAGTCAGGGTATTCGTCAGCCCCAGCATTTT. This codes for CASSQGIRQPQHF.

This clone has just a few counts. V gene TRBV5-1 combines with J gene TRBJ1-2, with D hard to call. Germline-derived CDR1 and CDR2 are SGHRS and YFSETQ. V lost 0 bases to trimming and J lost 0 bases, with 6 bases between them. CDR3 length: 14 residues. This chain's CDR3 is CASSLDSTNYGYTF. In DNA, the CDR3 is TGCGCCAGCAGCTTGGACAGTACTAACTATGGCTACACCTTC.

CDR3 nucleotides: TGTGCCAGCAGCTTAGCTAGCGGGGGGCCCCCCCCCAAAAACATTCAGTACTTC. Amino acids: CASSLASGGPPPKNIQYF. J is TRBJ2-4 and V is TRBV7-2, with 10 bases fitting TRBD2. The CDR3 loop spans 18 amino acids. CDR1 and CDR2 from the germline V gene are SGHTA and FQGNSA. Trimming took 0 bases from V and 2 from J; bases not matched to a gene: 7.

V usage is TRBV20-1 and J usage is TRBJ1-5; D remains unclear. The V end lost 3 bases, the J end lost 2 bases, and 14 bases lay between the germline ends. The CDR3 loop spans 15 amino acids. From germline, CDR1 is DFQATT and CDR2 SNEGSKA (reference sequence). CDR3 sequence (DNA): TGCAGTGCTAGTTATCGGGAGTGGGGCAATCAGCCCCAGCATTTT. Translated, it gives CSASYREWGNQPQHF.

The chain couples TRBV10-3 to TRBJ1-6; TRBD1 matches 7 bases. CDR1 is ENHRY, CDR2 SYGVKD, per germline. The CDR3 runs 17 residues. V shed 0 bases and J 6 bases; nucleotides not matched to a gene: 8. CDR3 DNA: TGTGCCATCAGTGAGTCCCTCGGGACAGCAACTAATTCACCCCTCCACTTT. It is translated as CAISESLGTATNSPLHF.

The chain uses TRBV29-1 and TRBJ2-3; 10 bases agree with TRBD2. The CDR3 length is 15 residues. Germline loops: CDR1 SQVTM, CDR2 ANQGSEA. Unmatched junction bases numbered 9, after V lost 3 bases and J lost 6 bases. CDR3 in amino acids: CSVDFLAGAADTQYF. The CDR3 coding sequence is TGCAGCGTTGATTTTCTAGCGGGGGCGGCTGATACGCAGTATTTT.

The rearrangement joins TRBV5-5 to TRBJ1-1; the match to TRBD1 covers 7 bases. The CDR3 covers 16 residues. Trimming took 6 bases from V and 2 from J; bases not matched to a gene: 13. Germline-derived CDR1 and CDR2 are SGHKS and YYEKEE (reference sequence). CDR3 sequence (DNA): TGTGCCAGCACCAATCTCCTGGGGACAGCAAACACTGAAGCTTTCTTT. It codes for CASTNLLGTANTEAFF.

CDR3: CASSLDSGYTDTQYF. As DNA, the CDR3 is TGTGCCAGCAGCTTGGATAGCGGCTACACAGATACGCAGTATTTT. The chain uses TRBV5-4 and TRBJ2-3, with D possibly TRBD2 on 6 matching bases. V was clipped by 0 bases and J by 2 bases, with 10 bases between them. Per the germline V gene, CDR1 is SGHNT and CDR2 is YYREEE (reference sequence). This CDR3 contains 15 residues.

The chain joins TRBV6-5 to TRBJ1-4; D is unresolved. CDR1 is MNHEY and CDR2 is SVGAGI in the germline V gene. The V and J ends lost 6 bases and 3 bases respectively, with 14 bases between them. The CDR3 length is 15 residues. DNA of the CDR3: TGTGCCAGCAGACCATCCGTCGGGGCTAATGAAAAACTGTTTTTT. This encodes CASRPSVGANEKLFF.

This chain joins TRBV25-1 and TRBJ2-7, with D maybe TRBD1 (6 bases). Per the germline V gene, CDR1 is MGHDK and CDR2 is SYGVNS. The CDR3 spans 14 residues. Trimming removed 3 bases from V and 4 bases from J, with 13 bases in between. As DNA, the CDR3 is TGTGCCAGCAGTGATCATGGGGGCATTTACGAGCAGTACTTC. Translating gives CASSDHGGIYEQYF.

The chain recombines TRBV21-1 with TRBJ1-2; the listed D gene, TRBD1, was not tested against the DNA. TRBV21-1 is marked as a pseudogene. This CDR3 spans 11 amino acids. Written as DNA, the CDR3 is TGTGCCAGCAGCAAAGTGGCCCGAAGCACCTTC. Translation: CASSKVARSTF.

This chain links TRBV6-5 with TRBJ1-2, with TRBD1 matching 7 bases. J lost 6 bases, V lost 7 bases, and 8 bases had no gene match. This CDR3 region has 13 residues. Per germline, CDR1 MNHEY and CDR2 SVGAGI. The CDR3 DNA sequence: TGTGCCAGCAATGGGCAGGGGGTCGATGGCTACACCTTC. Encoded protein: CASNGQGVDGYTF.